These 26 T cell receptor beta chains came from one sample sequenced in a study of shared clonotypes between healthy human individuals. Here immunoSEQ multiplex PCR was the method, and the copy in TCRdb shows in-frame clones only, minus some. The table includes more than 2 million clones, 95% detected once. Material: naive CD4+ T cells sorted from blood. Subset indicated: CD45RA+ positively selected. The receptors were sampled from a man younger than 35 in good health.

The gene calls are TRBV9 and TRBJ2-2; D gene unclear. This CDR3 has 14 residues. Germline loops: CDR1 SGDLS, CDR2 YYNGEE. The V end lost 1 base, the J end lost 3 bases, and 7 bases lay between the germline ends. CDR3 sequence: CASSVQEDTGELFF. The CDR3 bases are TGTGCCAGCAGCGTACAGGAAGACACCGGGGAGCTGTTTTTT.

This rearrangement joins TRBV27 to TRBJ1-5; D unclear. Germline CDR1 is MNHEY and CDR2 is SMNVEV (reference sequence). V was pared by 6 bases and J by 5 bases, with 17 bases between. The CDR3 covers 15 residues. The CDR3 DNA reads TGTGCCAGCAGCCCCCGGCCGGCAGATCATCAGCCCCAGCATTTT. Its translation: CASSPRPADHQPQHF.

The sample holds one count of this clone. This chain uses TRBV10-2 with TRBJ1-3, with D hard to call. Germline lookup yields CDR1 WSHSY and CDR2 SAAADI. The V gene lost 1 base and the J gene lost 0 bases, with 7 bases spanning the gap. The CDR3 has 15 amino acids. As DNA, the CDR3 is TGCGCCAGCAGTGAGTTTCGGGTCTCTGGAAACACCATATATTTT. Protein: CASSEFRVSGNTIYF.

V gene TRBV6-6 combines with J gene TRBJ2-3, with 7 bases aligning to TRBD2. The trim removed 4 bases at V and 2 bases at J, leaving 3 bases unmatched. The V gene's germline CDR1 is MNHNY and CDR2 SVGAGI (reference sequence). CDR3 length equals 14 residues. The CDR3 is CASSWDYPTDTQYF. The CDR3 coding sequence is TGTGCCAGCAGTTGGGACTACCCCACAGATACGCAGTATTTT.

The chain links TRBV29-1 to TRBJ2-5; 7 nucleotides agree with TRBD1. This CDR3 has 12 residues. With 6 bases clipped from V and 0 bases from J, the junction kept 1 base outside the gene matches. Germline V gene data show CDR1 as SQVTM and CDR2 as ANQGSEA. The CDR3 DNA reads TGCAGCGTGGGGACAGACCAAGAGACCCAGTACTTC. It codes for CSVGTDQETQYF.

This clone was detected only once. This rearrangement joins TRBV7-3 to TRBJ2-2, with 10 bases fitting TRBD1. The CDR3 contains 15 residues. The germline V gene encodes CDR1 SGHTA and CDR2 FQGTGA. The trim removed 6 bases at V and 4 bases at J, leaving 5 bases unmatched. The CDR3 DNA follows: TGTGCCAGCAGAAAGACAGGGGGCACCACCGGGGAGCTGTTTTTT. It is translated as CASRKTGGTTGELFF.

CDR3 residues: CASSYSGQQNTEAFF. The CDR3 coding sequence is TGTGCCAGCAGTTATTCTGGACAGCAGAACACTGAAGCTTTCTTT. The chain has TRBV6-5 and TRBJ1-1, with D possibly matching TRBD1 (6 bases). Trimming cost V 3 bases and J 1 base, with 12 bases left between them. There are 15 residues in the CDR3. Germline V gene data show CDR1 as MNHEY and CDR2 as SVGAGI.

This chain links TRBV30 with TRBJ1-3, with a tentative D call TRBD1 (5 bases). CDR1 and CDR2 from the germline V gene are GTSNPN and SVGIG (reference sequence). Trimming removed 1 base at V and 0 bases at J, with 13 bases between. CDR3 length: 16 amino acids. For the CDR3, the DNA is TGTGCCTGGAGTGCGGAACAGGTCAGCTCTGGAAACACCATATATTTT. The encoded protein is CAWSAEQVSSGNTIYF.

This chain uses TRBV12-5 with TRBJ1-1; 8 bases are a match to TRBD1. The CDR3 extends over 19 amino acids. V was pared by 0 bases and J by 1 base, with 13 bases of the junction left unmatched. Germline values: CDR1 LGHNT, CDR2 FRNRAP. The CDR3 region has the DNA TGTGCTAGTGGTTTGGTAATTTACGGGACAGGAGATAAGAACACTGAAGCTTTCTTT. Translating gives CASGLVIYGTGDKNTEAFF. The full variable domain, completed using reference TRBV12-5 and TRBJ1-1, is DARVTQTPRHKVTEMGQEVTMRCQPILGHNTVFWYRQTMMQGLELLAYFRNRAPLDDSGMPKDRFSAEMPDATLATLKIQPSEPRDSAVYFCASGLVIYGTGDKNTEAFFGQGTRLTVV.

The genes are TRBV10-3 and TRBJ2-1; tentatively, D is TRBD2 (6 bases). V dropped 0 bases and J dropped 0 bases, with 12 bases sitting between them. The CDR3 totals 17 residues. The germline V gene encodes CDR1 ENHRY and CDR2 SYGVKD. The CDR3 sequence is CAISESAGRSSYNEQFF. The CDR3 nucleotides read TGTGCCATCAGTGAGTCGGCGGGGAGGAGCTCCTACAATGAGCAGTTCTTC.

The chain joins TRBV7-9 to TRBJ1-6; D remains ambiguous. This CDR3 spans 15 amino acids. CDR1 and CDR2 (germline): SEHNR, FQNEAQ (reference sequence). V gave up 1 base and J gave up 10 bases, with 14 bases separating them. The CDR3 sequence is CASSLVRGSNSPLHF. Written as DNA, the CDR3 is TGTGCCAGCAGCTTAGTGCGAGGGAGTAACTCACCCCTCCACTTT.

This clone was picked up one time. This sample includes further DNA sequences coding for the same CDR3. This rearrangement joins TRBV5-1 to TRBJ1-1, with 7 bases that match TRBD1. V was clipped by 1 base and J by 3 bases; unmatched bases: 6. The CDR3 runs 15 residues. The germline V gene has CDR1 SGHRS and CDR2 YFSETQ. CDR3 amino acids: CASSLRTGRDTEAFF. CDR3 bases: TGCGCCAGCAGCTTGAGGACAGGTAGGGACACTGAAGCTTTCTTT.

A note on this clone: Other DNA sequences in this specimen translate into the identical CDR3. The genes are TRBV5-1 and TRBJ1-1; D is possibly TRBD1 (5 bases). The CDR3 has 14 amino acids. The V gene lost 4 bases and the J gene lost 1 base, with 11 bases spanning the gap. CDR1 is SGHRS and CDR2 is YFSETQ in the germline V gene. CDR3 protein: CASSEQGGNTEAFF. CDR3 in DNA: TGCGCCAGCAGCGAGCAGGGAGGGAACACTGAAGCTTTCTTT. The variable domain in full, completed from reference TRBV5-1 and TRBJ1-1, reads KAGVTQTPRYLIKTRGQQVTLSCSPISGHRSVSWYQQTPGQGLQFLFEYFSETQRNKGNFPGRFSGRQFSNSRSEMNVSTLELGDSALYLCASSEQGGNTEAFFGQGTRLTVV.

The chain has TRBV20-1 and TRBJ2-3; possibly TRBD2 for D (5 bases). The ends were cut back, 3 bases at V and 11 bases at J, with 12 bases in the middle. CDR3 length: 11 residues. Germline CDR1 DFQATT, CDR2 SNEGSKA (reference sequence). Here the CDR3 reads CSASPPGGQYF. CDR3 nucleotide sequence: TGCAGTGCTAGTCCCCCCGGAGGGCAGTATTTT.

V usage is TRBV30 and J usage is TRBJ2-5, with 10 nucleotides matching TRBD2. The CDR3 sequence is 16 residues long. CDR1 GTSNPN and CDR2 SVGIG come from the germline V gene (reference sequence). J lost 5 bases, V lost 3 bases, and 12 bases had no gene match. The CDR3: CAWRQSGGALGETQYF. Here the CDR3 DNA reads TGTGCCTGGAGACAAAGCGGGGGGGCCTTAGGGGAGACCCAGTACTTC. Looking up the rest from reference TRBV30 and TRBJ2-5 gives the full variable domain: SQTIHQWPATLVQPVGSPLSLECTVEGTSNPNLYWYRQAAGRGLQLLFYSVGIGQISSEVPQNLSASRPQDRQFILSSKKLLLSDSGFYLCAWRQSGGALGETQYFGPGTRLLVL.

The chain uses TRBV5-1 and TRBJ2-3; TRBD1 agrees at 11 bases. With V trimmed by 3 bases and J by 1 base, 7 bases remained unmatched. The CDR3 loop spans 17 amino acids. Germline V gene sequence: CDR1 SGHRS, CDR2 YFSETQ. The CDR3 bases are TGCGCCAGCAGCTCCCGGACAGGGGGCCAGGGCACAGATACGCAGTATTTT. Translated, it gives CASSSRTGGQGTDTQYF.

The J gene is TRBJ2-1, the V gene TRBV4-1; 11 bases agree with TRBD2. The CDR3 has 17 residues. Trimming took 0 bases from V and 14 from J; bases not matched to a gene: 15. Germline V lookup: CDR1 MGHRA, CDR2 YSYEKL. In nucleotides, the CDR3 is TGCGCCAGCAGCCAAGATGGTCCGCCGACTAGCGGGGTACCTAAGTTCTTC. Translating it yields CASSQDGPPTSGVPKFF.

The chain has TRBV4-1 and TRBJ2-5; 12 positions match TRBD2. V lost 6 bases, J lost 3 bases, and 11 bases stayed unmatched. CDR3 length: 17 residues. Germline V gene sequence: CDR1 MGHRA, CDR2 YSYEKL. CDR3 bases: TGCGCCAGCAGTTGGACTAGCGGGGACCTTAGGGAAGAGACCCAGTACTTC. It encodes CASSWTSGDLREETQYF.

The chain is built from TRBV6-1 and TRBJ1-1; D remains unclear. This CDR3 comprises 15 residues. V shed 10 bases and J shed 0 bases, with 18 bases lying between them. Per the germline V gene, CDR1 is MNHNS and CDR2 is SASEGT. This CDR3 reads CATRGRLGVNTEAFF. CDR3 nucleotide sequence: TGTGCCACGCGTGGTCGATTGGGAGTGAACACTGAAGCTTTCTTT.

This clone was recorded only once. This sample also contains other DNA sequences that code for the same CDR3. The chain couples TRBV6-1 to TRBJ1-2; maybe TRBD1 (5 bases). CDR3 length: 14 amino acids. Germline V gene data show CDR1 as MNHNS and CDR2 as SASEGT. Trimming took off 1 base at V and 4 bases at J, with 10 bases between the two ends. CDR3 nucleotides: TGTGCCAGCAGTGAAGGGGGGAGGACCTATGGCTACACCTTC. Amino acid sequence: CASSEGGRTYGYTF.

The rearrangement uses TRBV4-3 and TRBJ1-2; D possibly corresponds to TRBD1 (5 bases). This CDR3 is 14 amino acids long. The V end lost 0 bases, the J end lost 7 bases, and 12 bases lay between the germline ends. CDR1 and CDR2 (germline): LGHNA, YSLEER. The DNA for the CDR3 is TGCGCCAGCAGCCAAGACCCCGGGGCGGGTGGCTACACCTTC. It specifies CASSQDPGAGGYTF.

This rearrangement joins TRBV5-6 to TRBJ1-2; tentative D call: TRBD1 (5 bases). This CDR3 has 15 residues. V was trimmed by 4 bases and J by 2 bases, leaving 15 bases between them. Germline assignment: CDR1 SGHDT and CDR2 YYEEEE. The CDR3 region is CASSPSGGLNYGYTF. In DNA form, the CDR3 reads TGTGCCAGCAGCCCGTCGGGGGGACTCAACTATGGCTACACCTTC.

The CDR3 DNA follows: TGCGCCAGCAGCCAAGGCCCAGACAGGAATCAGCCCCAGCATTTT. This codes for CASSQGPDRNQPQHF. J is TRBJ1-5 and V is TRBV4-1, with D possibly TRBD1 on 6 matching bases. V was pared by 1 base and J by 4 bases, with 11 bases between. Germline V gene data show CDR1 as MGHRA and CDR2 as YSYEKL. This CDR3 spans 15 amino acids.

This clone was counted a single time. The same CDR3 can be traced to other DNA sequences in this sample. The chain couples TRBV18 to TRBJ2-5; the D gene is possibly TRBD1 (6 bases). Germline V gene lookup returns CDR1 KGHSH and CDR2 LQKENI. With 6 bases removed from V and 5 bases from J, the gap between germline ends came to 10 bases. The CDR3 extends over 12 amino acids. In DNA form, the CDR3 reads TGTGCCAGCTCCCCGCAGGGGGAGACCCAGTACTTC. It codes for CASSPQGETQYF.

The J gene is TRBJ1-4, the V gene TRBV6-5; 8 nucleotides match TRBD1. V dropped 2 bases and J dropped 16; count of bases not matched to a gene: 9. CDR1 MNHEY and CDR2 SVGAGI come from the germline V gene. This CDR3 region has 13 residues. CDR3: CASSYRRQDREFF. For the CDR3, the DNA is TGTGCCAGCAGTTACAGGCGACAGGACAGGGAGTTTTTT.

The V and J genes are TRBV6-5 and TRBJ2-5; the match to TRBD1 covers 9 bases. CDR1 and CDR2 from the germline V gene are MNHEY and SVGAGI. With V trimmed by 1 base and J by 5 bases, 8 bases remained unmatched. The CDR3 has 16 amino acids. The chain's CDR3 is CASSYYGTGPRETQYF. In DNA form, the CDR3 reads TGTGCCAGCAGTTACTACGGGACAGGGCCGCGGGAGACCCAGTACTTC.